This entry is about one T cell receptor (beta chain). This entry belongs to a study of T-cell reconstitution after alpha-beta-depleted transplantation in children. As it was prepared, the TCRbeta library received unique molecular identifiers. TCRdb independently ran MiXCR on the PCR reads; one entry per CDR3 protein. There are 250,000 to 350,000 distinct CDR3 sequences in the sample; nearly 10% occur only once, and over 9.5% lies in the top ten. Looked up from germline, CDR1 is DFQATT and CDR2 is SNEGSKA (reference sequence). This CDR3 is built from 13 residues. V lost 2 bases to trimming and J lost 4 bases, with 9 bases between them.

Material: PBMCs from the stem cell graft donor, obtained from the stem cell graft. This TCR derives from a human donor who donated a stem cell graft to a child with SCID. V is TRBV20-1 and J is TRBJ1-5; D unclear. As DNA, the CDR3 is TGCAGTGCTAGAAATGGGGTAAATCAGCCCCAGCATTTT. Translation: CSARNGVNQPQHF.